The 14 T cell receptor beta chains below were found in one sample sequenced in a study of shared T cell receptors in the human thymus. This table comes from immunoSEQ multiplex PCR, and its TCRdb copy is limited to in-frame clones, with some not included. The data hold hundreds of thousands of clones, with 87% observed a single time. This sample was shared with a second study, whose subject was human thymus T cells.

The sequenced material came from thymocytes. Source of these receptors: a boy under two years old with a congenital heart defect.

The genes are TRBV7-6 and TRBJ1-6; 9 nucleotides agree with TRBD1. V lost 9 bases, J lost 7 bases, and 13 bases stayed unmatched. Germline loops: CDR1 SGHVS, CDR2 FNYEAQ. CDR3 length equals 16 residues. CDR3 protein: CARRDRESLVNSPLHF. CDR3 DNA sequence: TGTGCCAGACGGGACAGGGAAAGTTTGGTGAATTCACCCCTCCACTTT.

This chain links TRBV5-6 with TRBJ2-1, with 12 bases lining up with TRBD2. The CDR3 runs 16 residues. Germline loops: CDR1 SGHDT, CDR2 YYEEEE. Trimming cost V 0 bases and J 9 bases; bases outside gene matches: 7. The CDR3 DNA is TGTGCCAGCAGCTTGGCGACTAGCGGGAGTAAAAGTGAGCAGTTCTTC. It yields the protein CASSLATSGSKSEQFF. Drawing the rest from reference TRBV5-6 and TRBJ2-1, the complete variable domain is DAGVTQSPTHLIKTRGQQVTLRCSPKSGHDTVSWYQQALGQGPQFIFQYYEEEERQRGNFPDRFSGHQFPNYSSELNVNALLLGDSALYLCASSLATSGSKSEQFFGPGTRLTVL.

The CDR3: CASSSTGLTNEKLFF. The CDR3 nucleotides read TGTGCCAGCAGCTCGACAGGGTTAACTAATGAAAAACTGTTTTTT. This chain uses TRBV11-2 with TRBJ1-4; TRBD1 matches at 7 bases. The CDR3 has 15 amino acids. Germline CDR1 reads SGHAT; CDR2 reads FQNNGV. V shed 4 bases and J 1 base; nucleotides not matched to a gene: 3.

This clone was found once. The chain combines TRBV6-4 with TRBJ2-2; D perhaps matches TRBD1 (5 bases). From germline, CDR1 is MRHNA and CDR2 SNTAGT. CDR3 size: 15 residues. The V gene lost 6 bases and the J gene lost 1 base, with 12 bases spanning the gap. The CDR3 DNA is TGTGCCAGCAGCCACACAGGAGTGAACACCGGGGAGCTGTTTTTT. Protein sequence: CASSHTGVNTGELFF.

This clone was counted a single time. The chain recombines TRBV7-8 with TRBJ2-5; TRBD1 aligns across 8 bases. This CDR3 is 16 amino acids long. J was trimmed by 1 base and V by 1 base; bases with no gene match: 5. Germline-derived CDR1 and CDR2 are SGHVS and FQNEAQ. This CDR3 reads CASSLGLQGVQETQYF. CDR3 in DNA: TGTGCCAGCAGCTTAGGGCTACAGGGGGTCCAAGAGACCCAGTACTTC.

V gene TRBV7-3 combines with J gene TRBJ1-1; D gene unclear. V shed 3 bases and J shed 7 bases, with 9 bases lying between them. The germline CDR1 and CDR2 sequences are SGHTA and FQGTGA. The CDR3 covers 12 residues. The CDR3 coding sequence is TGTGCCAGCAGCTTTGAGGGCGGTGAAGCTTTCTTT. The encoded protein is CASSFEGGEAFF.

About this clone itself: Relative to the germline gene, one junction end is altered; a read error may explain this. The V and J genes are TRBV27 and TRBJ2-3; D remains unclear. The CDR3 covers 9 residues. Germline V lookup: CDR1 MNHEY, CDR2 SMNVEV (reference sequence). The CDR3: CPRRYTQYF. In DNA form, the CDR3 reads TGCCCTAGGCGGTATACGCAGTATTTT.

This clone was seen a single time. The CDR3 reads CASSVEGAANTGELFF. CDR3 DNA: TGTGCCAGCAGCGTAGAGGGAGCGGCGAACACCGGGGAGCTGTTTTTT. The chain carries TRBV9 and TRBJ2-2; D may be TRBD2 (5 bases). V was cut by 0 bases and J by 0 bases, with 9 bases left in between. CDR1 and CDR2 from the germline V gene are SGDLS and YYNGEE. The CDR3 extends over 16 amino acids. Based on the CDR3 plus reference TRBV9 and TRBJ2-2, the full variable domain is DSGVTQTPKHLITATGQRVTLRCSPRSGDLSVYWYQQSLDQGLQFLIQYYNGEERAKGNILERFSAQQFPDLHSELNLSSLELGDSALYFCASSVEGAANTGELFFGEGSRLTVL.

V usage is TRBV29-1 and J usage is TRBJ2-3; TRBD1 aligns across 12 bases. The length of the CDR3 is 20 residues. V dropped 0 bases and J dropped 3; count of bases not matched to a gene: 16. Germline V lookup: CDR1 SQVTM, CDR2 ANQGSEA. CDR3 protein: CSVEEHVTPGQGARTDTQYF. As DNA, the CDR3 is TGCAGCGTTGAAGAACACGTGACCCCGGGACAGGGGGCGCGAACAGATACGCAGTATTTT.

The V gene is TRBV30, the J gene TRBJ2-2; 8 bases are shared with TRBD2. Losses at the gene ends were 3 bases for V and 6 bases for J; bases not matched to a gene: 9. From germline, CDR1 is GTSNPN and CDR2 SVGIG (reference sequence). This CDR3 contains 15 residues. The CDR3 spells CAWRKGLVFAGELFF. The CDR3, as DNA: TGTGCCTGGAGGAAGGGACTAGTCTTCGCCGGGGAGCTGTTTTTT.

This chain connects TRBV11-2 to TRBJ1-3, with D tentatively TRBD1 (6 bases). CDR1 and CDR2 (germline): SGHAT, FQNNGV. V dropped 5 bases and J dropped 0 bases, with 14 bases sitting between them. CDR3 length: 16 residues. CDR3 protein: CASSRGPGDSGNTIYF. The DNA of the CDR3 is TGTGCCAGCAGCCGGGGCCCAGGGGACTCTGGAAACACCATATATTTT. The full variable domain, with the rest looked up from reference TRBV11-2 and TRBJ1-3, is EAGVAQSPRYKIIEKRQSVAFWCNPISGHATLYWYQQILGQGPKLLIQFQNNGVVDDSQLPKDRFSAERLKGVDSTLKIQPAKLEDSAVYLCASSRGPGDSGNTIYFGEGSWLTVV.

The chain has TRBV27 and TRBJ1-5, with TRBD1 matching 8 bases. This CDR3 contains 16 residues. J was trimmed by 2 bases and V by 3 bases; bases with no gene match: 6. CDR1 and CDR2 (germline): MNHEY, SMNVEV (reference sequence). This chain's CDR3 is CASSFQYRGGNQPQHF. DNA of the CDR3: TGTGCCAGCAGTTTTCAGTACAGGGGGGGCAATCAGCCCCAGCATTTT.

The chain links TRBV15 to TRBJ1-3; D call uncertain. Germline V CDR1 and CDR2: LNHNV, YYDKDF (reference sequence). The CDR3 consists of 12 residues. Between the trimmed V and J ends, which lost 3 bases and 4 bases, there was a span of 4 bases. CDR3: CATSSGGNTIYF. CDR3 nucleotide sequence: TGTGCCACCAGCAGTGGCGGAAACACCATATATTTT.

V is TRBV7-9 and J is TRBJ1-2; 7 nucleotides line up with TRBD1. V lost 1 base, J lost 10 bases, and 3 bases stayed unmatched. There are 12 residues in the CDR3. Germline assignment: CDR1 SEHNR and CDR2 FQNEAQ (reference sequence). CDR3 nucleotides: TGTGCCAGCAGCTTAGGACAGGGAGTCTACACCTTC. This translates into CASSLGQGVYTF. Filled out from reference TRBV7-9 and TRBJ1-2, the complete variable domain reads DTGVSQNPRHKITKRGQNVTFRCDPISEHNRLYWYRQTLGQGPEFLTYFQNEAQLEKSRLLSDRFSAERPKGSFSTLEIQRTEQGDSAMYLCASSLGQGVYTFGSGTRLTVV.